The 23 T cell receptor beta chains below come from one sample, sequenced in a study of blood T cell repertoires in COVID-19 (TCRdb year 2020). The library came from the immunoSEQ multiplex PCR assay. The source is immuneACCESS, and TCRdb retained only in-frame sequences with V and J called. Part of the clones is not carried over; for the studies checked, unresolved V genes explain less than half of this, and the remainder is unexplained. The sample table holds 66,000 or so clones, of which around 80% were seen once. The ten top clones hold more than 9.5% of the sample. The sequenced material came from peripheral blood. The receptors were sampled from a human donor in a cohort sampled during active COVID-19.

This clone was observed a single time. The rearrangement joins TRBV5-4 to TRBJ2-7, with D perhaps matching TRBD1 (6 bases). CDR1 and CDR2 (germline): SGHNT, YYREEE (reference sequence). This CDR3 spans 14 amino acids. The germline V and J ends were trimmed by 4 bases and 2 bases, with 13 bases remaining between them. The CDR3 sequence is CASSSRTDPYEQYF. The DNA of the CDR3 is TGTGCCAGCAGCAGTCGGACAGACCCCTACGAGCAGTACTTC.

The J gene is TRBJ2-7, the V gene TRBV28; D not resolved. Trimming took 5 bases from V and 3 from J, leaving 11 bases between them. Looked up from germline, CDR1 is MDHEN and CDR2 is SYDVKM. The CDR3 has 13 amino acids. Written as DNA, the CDR3 is TGTGCCAGCAGTCCCCCCGTCCTCTACGAGCAGTACTTC. This encodes CASSPPVLYEQYF.

The chain couples TRBV3-1 (or the pseudogene TRBV3-2) to TRBJ2-4, with TRBD2 identical over 7 bases. The V gene end was trimmed by 4 bases and the J gene end by 0 bases; junction bases not matched to a gene: 6. The CDR3 totals 16 residues. Germline CDR1 reads LGHDT; CDR2 reads YNNKEL (reference sequence). The CDR3: CASSRILAGAKNIQYF. The CDR3 coding sequence is TGTGCCAGCAGCCGCATATTAGCGGGAGCCAAAAACATTCAGTACTTC.

In this sample, this clone turned up once. The chain is built from TRBV7-9 and TRBJ1-1, with 11 positions matching TRBD1. Germline V CDR1 and CDR2: SEHNR, FQNEAQ (reference sequence). The V and J ends lost 1 base and 10 bases, in that order; junction bases with no gene match: 5. The CDR3 is 14 residues long. The CDR3 sequence is CASSLGEDRGRAFF. The CDR3 DNA reads TGTGCCAGCAGCTTAGGAGAGGACAGGGGGCGAGCTTTCTTT. The full variable domain, with the rest looked up from reference TRBV7-9 and TRBJ1-1, is DTGVSQNPRHKITKRGQNVTFRCDPISEHNRLYWYRQTLGQGPEFLTYFQNEAQLEKSRLLSDRFSAERPKGSFSTLEIQRTEQGDSAMYLCASSLGEDRGRAFFGQGTRLTVV.

J is TRBJ2-3 and V is TRBV6-1; 12 bases fit TRBD2. With 3 bases clipped from V and 4 bases from J, the junction kept 5 bases outside the gene matches. The germline CDR1 and CDR2 sequences are MNHNS and SASEGT. The CDR3 has 16 amino acids. The CDR3 DNA reads TGTGCCAGCAGTGACAGACTAGCGGGAGCGTCAGATACGCAGTATTTT. Translation: CASSDRLAGASDTQYF.

The chain recombines TRBV5-4 with TRBJ1-1; the D gene is possibly TRBD1 (5 bases). The CDR3 runs to 15 residues. Trimming took 4 bases from V and 2 from J, leaving 15 bases between them. Per the germline V gene, CDR1 is SGHNT and CDR2 is YYREEE (reference sequence). CDR3 in DNA: TGTGCCAGCAGCCCGCCCCGCCAGGGAAACACTGAAGCTTTCTTT. Amino acids: CASSPPRQGNTEAFF. Full variable domain (outside the CDR3, taken from reference TRBV5-4 and TRBJ1-1): ETGVTQSPTHLIKTRGQQVTLRCSSQSGHNTVSWYQQALGQGPQFIFQYYREEENGRGNFPPRFSGLQFPNYSSELNVNALELDDSALYLCASSPPRQGNTEAFFGQGTRLTVV.

This chain joins TRBV2 and TRBJ1-5; 8 nucleotides align to TRBD1. J gave up 4 bases and V 6 bases, and 8 bases lay outside the gene matches. The CDR3 loop spans 15 amino acids. Germline values: CDR1 SNHLY, CDR2 FYNNEI. This CDR3 is CASRKTGAGNQPQHF. The CDR3 bases are TGTGCCAGCAGGAAGACAGGGGCTGGGAATCAGCCCCAGCATTTT.

This clone was picked up a small number of times. The genes are TRBV13 and TRBJ2-7, with D perhaps matching TRBD2 (6 bases). CDR3 length: 13 residues. Germline V lookup: CDR1 PRHDT, CDR2 FYEKMQ (reference sequence). V was clipped by 3 bases and J by 6 bases, with 12 bases between them. The CDR3 DNA follows: TGTGCCAGCAGCTTGACTAGGGCGGGCGAGCAGTACTTC. As protein: CASSLTRAGEQYF. The full variable domain, its missing parts supplied by reference TRBV13 and TRBJ2-7, is AAGVIQSPRHLIKEKRETATLKCYPIPRHDTVYWYQQGPGQDPQFLISFYEKMQSDKGSIPDRFSAQQFSDYHSELNMSSLELGDSALYFCASSLTRAGEQYFGPGTRLTVT.

CDR3 residues: CASSVVRDSKNTGELFF. As DNA, the CDR3 is TGTGCCAGCAGCGTAGTGAGGGACTCGAAGAACACCGGGGAGCTGTTTTTT. The chain uses TRBV9 and TRBJ2-2; TRBD2 is a possible D gene (6 bases). This CDR3 is built from 17 residues. V was cut by 0 bases and J by 1 base, with 13 bases left in between. Looked up from germline, CDR1 is SGDLS and CDR2 is YYNGEE. Complete variable domain (other parts from reference TRBV9 and TRBJ2-2): DSGVTQTPKHLITATGQRVTLRCSPRSGDLSVYWYQQSLDQGLQFLIQYYNGEERAKGNILERFSAQQFPDLHSELNLSSLELGDSALYFCASSVVRDSKNTGELFFGEGSRLTVL.

This clone occurred once. This sequence joins TRBV4-3 and TRBJ2-7; 10 nucleotides align to TRBD2. The CDR3 is made up of 17 amino acids. Trimming at V came to 0 bases and at J to 2 bases, leaving 7 bases not matched to a gene. From germline, CDR1 is LGHNA and CDR2 YSLEER. In nucleotides, the CDR3 is TGCGCCAGCAGCCAAGATCTCCTAGCGGGAGCTGCCTACGAGCAGTACTTC. Translated, it gives CASSQDLLAGAAYEQYF.

This clone was seen a single time. V usage is TRBV29-1 and J usage is TRBJ2-3; D gene unclear. CDR1 is SQVTM, CDR2 ANQGSEA, per germline. Trimming left V 2 bases short and J 6 bases short, with 9 bases between. The CDR3 is 12 residues long. The CDR3 loop is CSVEPSGDTQYF. The CDR3 DNA reads TGCAGCGTTGAACCTAGTGGGGATACGCAGTATTTT.

V gene TRBV9 combines with J gene TRBJ2-7; D may be TRBD1 (7 bases). V lost 1 base to trimming and J lost 7 bases, with 12 bases between them. CDR1 SGDLS and CDR2 YYNGEE come from the germline V gene. This CDR3 has 13 amino acids. The CDR3 sequence is CASSVSQGGEQYF. The CDR3 bases are TGTGCCAGCAGCGTAAGTCAGGGGGGAGAGCAGTACTTC. Filled out from reference TRBV9 and TRBJ2-7, the complete variable domain reads DSGVTQTPKHLITATGQRVTLRCSPRSGDLSVYWYQQSLDQGLQFLIQYYNGEERAKGNILERFSAQQFPDLHSELNLSSLELGDSALYFCASSVSQGGEQYFGPGTRLTVT.

CDR3 bases: TGTGCCAGCAGTCGGACAGGCGGTACCTACGAGCAGTACTTC. Translated: CASSRTGGTYEQYF. This rearrangement joins TRBV6-6 to TRBJ2-7; 7 nucleotides align to TRBD1. Germline values: CDR1 MNHNY, CDR2 SVGAGI (reference sequence). V trimming: 5 bases; J trimming: 2 bases; junction bases outside the gene matches: 6. The CDR3 sequence is 14 residues long.

V is TRBV5-4 and J is TRBJ2-5; 9 nucleotides align to TRBD1. Germline values: CDR1 SGHNT, CDR2 YYREEE (reference sequence). The CDR3 is 15 amino acids. V shed 2 bases and J 5 bases; nucleotides not matched to a gene: 7. The CDR3 sequence is CASSFPGQGSETQYF. The DNA for the CDR3 is TGTGCCAGCAGCTTTCCGGGACAGGGATCGGAGACCCAGTACTTC.

The genes are TRBV10-2 and TRBJ2-1, with D unclear. Trimming left V 4 bases short and J 5 bases short, with 3 bases between. CDR3 length: 11 residues. Germline loops: CDR1 WSHSY, CDR2 SAAADI. The CDR3 loop is CASSANNEQFF. CDR3 in DNA: TGCGCCAGCAGTGCCAACAATGAGCAGTTCTTC.

Worth noting for this clone: Other DNA sequences in this sample translate to the same CDR3. The chain links TRBV6-5 to TRBJ1-3, with D hard to call. The germline CDR1 and CDR2 sequences are MNHEY and SVGAGI. Trimming stripped 6 bases from V and 3 bases from J, with 6 bases between. This CDR3 is built from 12 residues. CDR3 in amino acids: CASSPGGNTIYF. The CDR3 nucleotides are TGTGCCAGCAGCCCCGGTGGAAACACCATATATTTT.

The rearrangement uses TRBV14 and TRBJ1-2, with a possible D match to TRBD1 (5 bases). The V gene's germline CDR1 is SGHDN and CDR2 FVKESK. This CDR3 is built from 15 residues. The V end was cut by 0 bases, the J end by 8 bases, with 16 bases between. The CDR3 protein is CASSQDWGLLGGYTF. The CDR3 bases are TGTGCCAGCAGCCAAGACTGGGGCCTTTTAGGCGGCTACACCTTC.

This chain uses TRBV7-2 with TRBJ1-2; D uncertain. Germline CDR1 SGHTA, CDR2 FQGNSA. Trimming removed 5 bases at V and 4 bases at J, with 11 bases between. The CDR3 is 13 amino acids. In DNA form, the CDR3 reads TGTGCCAGCAGCCACGGCGCGGGCTATGGCTACACCTTC. Protein: CASSHGAGYGYTF.

This clone showed up just once. This chain links TRBV5-1 with TRBJ1-6; possibly TRBD1 for D (6 bases). The CDR3 is 14 residues long. Germline V gene data show CDR1 as SGHRS and CDR2 as YFSETQ. Trimming shortened V by 5 bases and J by 8 bases, and 14 bases separated the two germline ends. CDR3 residues: CASRQGEGDSPLHF. The CDR3 DNA reads as TGCGCCAGCAGACAAGGAGAGGGGGATTCACCCCTCCACTTT.

V is TRBV4-3 and J is TRBJ2-7, with 11 bases matching TRBD2. This CDR3 contains 19 residues. Germline lookup yields CDR1 LGHNA and CDR2 YSLEER. Trimming removed 0 bases from V and 5 bases from J; junction bases left unmatched: 15. The CDR3 nucleotides are TGCGCCAGCAGCCAAGACCTTACAAGCAAGACTAGCGGGATCAACGAGCAGTACTTC. This sequence encodes CASSQDLTSKTSGINEQYF.

This clone was counted once. The CDR3 DNA is TGTGCCAGCAGCCAACGAGGGGGAGGGCCCCAAGAGACCCAGTACTTC. This encodes CASSQRGGGPQETQYF. This rearrangement joins TRBV6-2 or TRBV6-3 to TRBJ2-5, with a possible D match to TRBD2 (7 bases). The CDR3 loop spans 16 amino acids. Germline-derived CDR1 and CDR2 are MNHEY and SVGEGT. V was cut by 6 bases and J by 1 base, with 18 bases left in between.

The V and J genes are TRBV4-3 and TRBJ1-2; D is ambiguous. Per germline, CDR1 LGHNA and CDR2 YSLEER. V was clipped by 2 bases and J by 1 base, with 8 bases between them. This CDR3 region has 14 residues. The CDR3 bases are TGCGCCAGCAGCCAAATGCACATTAACTATGGCTACACCTTC. Protein product: CASSQMHINYGYTF.

With respect to this clone: Distinct nucleotide sequences in the sample also encode this CDR3. Here the CDR3 DNA reads TGTGCCAGCAGCTTAGCGGCGGGATCTGGGGCCAACGTCCTGACTTTC. Translating gives CASSLAAGSGANVLTF. The chain couples TRBV7-8 to TRBJ2-6; a possible D gene is TRBD2 (6 bases). This CDR3 has 16 amino acids. Germline loops: CDR1 SGHVS, CDR2 FQNEAQ. V was cut by 0 bases and J by 1 base, with 7 bases left in between.